One sample yielded the 18 T cell receptor beta chains listed below, sequenced in a study of T-cell reconstitution after alpha-beta-depleted transplantation in children. For TCRbeta, the library was prepared with unique molecular identifiers. TCRdb processed the PCR reads anew with MiXCR; each CDR3 protein has one entry. The sample has some 450,000 distinct CDR3 sequences; over 40% are singletons. The material sequenced was PBMCs, taken before TCRalphabeta/CD19-depleted stem cell transplant. All receptors derive from a girl aged 2 to 9 with aplastic anemia, due to receive a stem cell transplant.

The genes are TRBV28 and TRBJ1-5; 9 bases match TRBD1. V was pared by 2 bases and J by 6 bases, with 5 bases of the junction left unmatched. The CDR3 length is 15 residues. Germline CDR1 MDHEN, CDR2 SYDVKM. The CDR3 DNA sequence: TGTGCCAGCAGTTTAAGTACAGGGGGCGGTCAGCCCCAGCATTTT. As protein: CASSLSTGGGQPQHF.

This clonotype was seen a few times. The chain carries TRBV7-2 and TRBJ2-3; 14 bases agree with TRBD2. The germline CDR1 and CDR2 sequences are SGHTA and FQGNSA. Unmatched junction bases numbered 4, after V lost 3 bases and J lost 2 bases. The CDR3 loop spans 17 amino acids. The CDR3 region is CASSFLTSGRVTDTQYF. As DNA, the CDR3 is TGTGCCAGCAGCTTCTTGACTAGCGGGAGGGTCACAGATACGCAGTATTTT. The full variable domain, with the rest looked up from reference TRBV7-2 and TRBJ2-3, is GAGVSQSPSNKVTEKGKDVELRCDPISGHTALYWYRQSLGQGLEFLIYFQGNSAPDKSGLPSDRFSAERTGGSVSTLTIQRTQQEDSAVYLCASSFLTSGRVTDTQYFGPGTRLTVL.

The V and J genes are TRBV3-1 and TRBJ2-3; TRBD2 matches 7 bases. This CDR3 is 16 amino acids long. Trimming cost V 3 bases and J 2 bases; bases outside gene matches: 8. Germline values: CDR1 LGHDT, CDR2 YNNKEL (reference sequence). The CDR3 coding sequence is TGTGCCAGCAGCCAGATTGCTCTAGCGGCCACAGATACGCAGTATTTT. Protein sequence: CASSQIALAATDTQYF.

The V call is TRBV9, the J call TRBJ2-2; D ambiguous. The germline V gene encodes CDR1 SGDLS and CDR2 YYNGEE. With 2 bases removed from V and 2 bases from J, the gap between germline ends came to 10 bases. The CDR3 is 15 residues long. The CDR3 is CASSVEAINTGELFF. The CDR3 region has the DNA TGTGCCAGCAGCGTCGAGGCGATCAACACCGGGGAGCTGTTTTTT.

This chain uses TRBV9 with TRBJ2-1, with TRBD2 matching over 9 bases. V was clipped by 10 bases and J by 4 bases; unmatched bases: 6. The CDR3 loop spans 13 amino acids. CDR1 and CDR2 from the germline V gene are SGDLS and YYNGEE. The CDR3 loop is CASGLAGYNEQFF. CDR3 sequence (DNA): TGTGCCTCAGGGCTAGCGGGATACAATGAGCAGTTCTTC.

The chain recombines TRBV6-2 or TRBV6-3 with TRBJ2-1, with TRBD2 as a possible D gene (6 bases). Germline CDR1 reads MNHEY; CDR2 reads SVGEGT. This CDR3 has 13 amino acids. The V end lost 2 bases, the J end lost 9 bases, and 11 bases lay between the germline ends. The CDR3 DNA reads as TGTGCCAGCAGTTACCTAGCGTTTGTTGAGCAGTTCTTC. Its protein product is CASSYLAFVEQFF.

The chain joins TRBV19 to TRBJ1-2, with 9 bases fitting TRBD1. Looked up from germline, CDR1 is LNHDA and CDR2 is SQIVND (reference sequence). Trimming took 6 bases from V and 8 from J; bases not matched to a gene: 13. The CDR3 runs to 15 residues. The CDR3 reads CASSTTPGTGKGYTF. The CDR3 DNA reads TGTGCCAGTAGCACTACCCCCGGGACAGGGAAAGGCTACACCTTC.

Here the CDR3 reads CASSRSGGIRYNEQFF. The CDR3 DNA sequence: TGTGCCAGCAGCCGTAGCGGGGGGATTAGGTACAATGAGCAGTTCTTC. The rearrangement uses TRBV7-3 and TRBJ2-1, with 10 bases identical to TRBD2. V shed 5 bases, J shed 4 bases, and the junction held 8 bases outside the gene matches. The CDR3 is made up of 16 amino acids. Looked up from germline, CDR1 is SGHTA and CDR2 is FQGTGA. Based on the CDR3 plus reference TRBV7-3 and TRBJ2-1, the full variable domain is GAGVSQTPSNKVTEKGKYVELRCDPISGHTALYWYRQSLGQGPEFLIYFQGTGAADDSGLPNDRFFAVRPEGSVSTLKIQRTERGDSAVYLCASSRSGGIRYNEQFFGPGTRLTVL.

The chain recombines TRBV20-1 with TRBJ2-3, with 13 bases lining up with TRBD2. Losses at the gene ends were 6 bases for V and 8 bases for J; bases not matched to a gene: 14. This CDR3 is 16 amino acids long. Germline-derived CDR1 and CDR2 are DFQATT and SNEGSKA (reference sequence). Written as DNA, the CDR3 is TGCAGTGCGATCGCGACTAGCGGGGGGCTACGCAGTACGCAGTATTTT. This gives the protein CSAIATSGGLRSTQYF.

This clonotype was recorded a few times. This chain uses TRBV12-3 or TRBV12-4 with TRBJ2-7, with D uncertain. This CDR3 comprises 14 residues. Trimming removed 6 bases from V and 0 bases from J, with 12 bases in between. The CDR3 loop reads CASSYTTVSYEQYF. Written as DNA, the CDR3 is TGTGCCAGCAGCTACACCACAGTCTCCTACGAGCAGTACTTC.

This clonotype was counted between two and nine times. This rearrangement joins TRBV20-1 to TRBJ1-5; D not resolved. The ends were cut back, 1 base at V and 0 bases at J, with 10 bases in the middle. Germline V lookup: CDR1 DFQATT, CDR2 SNEGSKA (reference sequence). CDR3 length equals 15 residues. The CDR3 protein is CSARAGGHSNQPQHF. The CDR3 DNA is TGCAGTGCTAGAGCCGGCGGCCATAGCAATCAGCCCCAGCATTTT.

This clonotype was counted at least ten times. V and J are TRBV10-3 and TRBJ2-7; TRBD1 agrees at 9 bases. The germline CDR1 and CDR2 sequences are ENHRY and SYGVKD. The junction had 5 bases not matched to a gene; V was cut back by 5 bases and J by 3 bases. This CDR3 contains 14 residues. CDR3 protein: CAISYRDRDYEQYF. As DNA, the CDR3 is TGTGCCATCAGTTACCGGGACAGGGACTACGAGCAGTACTTC.

J is TRBJ1-1 and V is TRBV12-5; D is ambiguous. The CDR3 is made up of 11 amino acids. V lost 7 bases, J lost 0 bases, and 3 bases lay in between. Germline CDR1 reads LGHNT; CDR2 reads FRNRAP. The CDR3 sequence is CASAVNTEAFF. The CDR3 coding sequence is TGTGCTAGTGCTGTGAACACTGAAGCTTTCTTT.

The rearrangement joins TRBV5-1 to TRBJ1-2; tentatively, D is TRBD1 (6 bases). Germline-derived CDR1 and CDR2 are SGHRS and YFSETQ. CDR3 size: 14 residues. V was cut by 0 bases and J by 4 bases, with 10 bases left in between. CDR3 sequence (DNA): TGCGCCAGCAGCTTGGACAGGGTGATCTATGGCTACACCTTC. Translating it yields CASSLDRVIYGYTF.

This chain joins TRBV5-1 and TRBJ2-1, with no clear D. Trimming left V 4 bases short and J 10 bases short, with 18 bases between. The CDR3 loop spans 14 amino acids. The V gene's germline CDR1 is SGHRS and CDR2 YFSETQ. The CDR3 protein is CASSPSGGSEEQFF. CDR3 bases: TGCGCCAGCAGCCCGTCTGGCGGTTCGGAAGAGCAGTTCTTC.

The rearrangement links TRBV11-1 to TRBJ2-7; D not resolved. CDR1 and CDR2 from the germline V gene are SGHAT and FQDESV (reference sequence). The CDR3 is 16 amino acids. The germline V and J ends were trimmed by 5 bases and 4 bases, with 21 bases remaining between them. The CDR3 bases are TGTGCCAGCAGCCGAGTTGGCCGGCGAGATTCATACGAGCAGTACTTC. This translates into CASSRVGRRDSYEQYF.

This clonotype has a handful of counts. The chain joins TRBV28 to TRBJ2-7; 13 bases agree with TRBD2. The CDR3 is 17 amino acids. Trimming removed 5 bases from V and 2 bases from J; junction bases left unmatched: 9. Germline loops: CDR1 MDHEN, CDR2 SYDVKM. The DNA of the CDR3 is TGTGCCAGCAGTGGTGTCGGACTAGCGGGAGCCACCTACGAGCAGTACTTC. Protein: CASSGVGLAGATYEQYF.

This clonotype was recorded many times. This chain joins TRBV10-1 and TRBJ2-1, with 9 bases that match TRBD2. Germline CDR1 and CDR2: WNHNN and SYGVQD (reference sequence). V lost 0 bases and J lost 6; bases outside the gene matches: 9. CDR3 length equals 17 residues. The CDR3 DNA follows: TGCGCCAGCAGTGAGTCAAGCGGGAGGCCGAGGGGCAATGAGCAGTTCTTC. Its translation is CASSESSGRPRGNEQFF.